The T cell receptor (beta chain) under discussion was sequenced for a study of CD8+ T cells in alopecia areata. Study context: The SALT score measured affected scalp surface percentage in treated patients. Study-wide results and limits: Administration of tofacitinib significantly diminished scalp clonality and expanded CD8+ clones within the top 100. Affected lesional scalp, above all in alopecia totalis/universalis, was more clonal than normal scalp.

Noted treatment: oral pan-JAK inhibitor, 5-10 mg twice daily. In alopecia areata patients, both lesional scalp punch biopsies and peripheral blood were collected. The V and J ends lost 6 bases and 4 bases, in that order; junction bases with no gene match: 5. This CDR3 region has 13 residues. Germline CDR1 reads MNHEY; CDR2 reads SVGAGI. Extraction of RNA preceded its reverse transcription into cDNA, which served as the sequencing template. The protocol was immunoSEQ multiplex PCR, while the TCRdb copy is restricted to in-frame clones and leaves out a portion. The table lists about 160,000 clones, around 71% of them singletons, with approximately 0.91% in the top ten. Comments on this clone: Its antigen is not known.

The V gene is TRBV6-5, the J gene TRBJ1-2; 7 bases align to TRBD1. The source is a human donor with alopecia areata. The sample in question was CD4+ T cells sorted from blood, obtained at week 4, from a patient treated with tofacitinib. DNA of the CDR3: TGTGCCAGCAGGGAAACAGGGGTCTATGGCTACACCTTC. Its translation: CASRETGVYGYTF.